Listed below are T cell receptor beta chains from one sample, sequenced in a study of cytomegalovirus exposure and HLA in healthy donors. Some clones are missing from TCRdb's copy, which holds only in-frame ones; the method was immunoSEQ multiplex PCR. This table has around 130,000 clones, approximately 68% appearing once. Sequencing was performed on PBMCs. The receptors stem from a man aged 30 to 45 in good health and CMV-seropositive. CDR3s include the opening cysteine and the closing phenylalanine or tryptophan. Each record gives: V gene, J gene, CDR3 length, clone size, D gene, CDR3 DNA, CDR3 protein. The D gene is left open where the match is weak. Size is omitted from some rows. Given values are once, few, many or a class for expanded clones.

TRBV5-6,TRBJ1-2,14,-,-,TGTGCCAGCAGCCCCCGTGCCAGGTTCATACCCTACACCTTC,CASSPRARFIPYTF
TRBV11-2,TRBJ2-7,16,-,TRBD2,TGTGCCAGCAGCTCCTCCCCGAGCGGGAGGGCCCACGAGCAGTACTTC,CASSSSPSGRAHEQYF
TRBV9,TRBJ2-5,17,-,-,TGTGCCAGCAGCGTAGACCCGAAAGGGCGGGGATGGGAGACCCAGTACTTC,CASSVDPKGRGWETQYF
TRBV4-3,TRBJ2-7,16,-,TRBD1,TGCGCCAGCAGCCGCCAGTGGACAGGCGATCCCTACGAGCAGTACTTC,CASSRQWTGDPYEQYF
TRBV10-1,TRBJ2-5,13,few,TRBD1,TGCGCCAGCAGTTCAGGGGGCCGGGAGACCCAGTACTTC,CASSSGGRETQYF
TRBV9,TRBJ1-1,14,-,-,TGTGCCAGCAGCGTCACCGGGGAATCCACTGAAGCTTTCTTT,CASSVTGESTEAFF
TRBV11-2,TRBJ2-3,15,-,-,TGTGCCAGCAGCTTAGAGTGGGGTGACGGGGGTACGCAGTATTTT,CASSLEWGDGGTQYF
TRBV11-3,TRBJ2-2,17,-,TRBD1,TGTGCCAGCAGCTTAGAGTACGGGACAGAGTACACCGGGGAGCTGTTTTTT,CASSLEYGTEYTGELFF
TRBV12-5,TRBJ2-7,17,-,-,TGTGCTAGTGGTTTGGACCCCCGACTGGTGATCACCTACGAGCAGTACTTC,CASGLDPRLVITYEQYF
TRBV28,TRBJ2-1,13,-,-,TGTGCCAGCAGTTCCTTTTCCTACAATGAGCAGTTCTTC,CASSSFSYNEQFF
TRBV7-8,TRBJ2-7,15,-,-,TGTGCCAGCAGCCTGGGGCGGAGTCAGACCTACGAGCAGTACTTC,CASSLGRSQTYEQYF
TRBV10-3,TRBJ2-7,12,-,-,TGTGCCGCCGGAGAGAGCTCCTACGAGCAGTACTTC,CAAGESSYEQYF
TRBV10-3,TRBJ2-5,16,-,TRBD2,TGTGCCATCAGTGGGACTAGCTGGGGGTTGCAAGAGACCCAGTACTTC,CAISGTSWGLQETQYF
TRBV6-5,TRBJ2-7,15,-,TRBD2,TGTGCCAGCAGGTGGATCAGCGGGAGCCGCTACGAGCAGTACTTC,CASRWISGSRYEQYF
TRBV9,TRBJ1-6,14,-,-,TGTGCCAGCAGCGTAAGGGGGGGAAATTCACCCCTCCACTTT,CASSVRGGNSPLHF
TRBV5-4,TRBJ1-2,15,-,TRBD1,TGTGCCAGCAGCTACGGGACAGAAACTTCCTATGGCTACACCTTC,CASSYGTETSYGYTF
TRBV5-1,TRBJ1-5,15,-,TRBD1,TGCGCCAGCAGCTTGGGGGACAGTACCAATCAGCCCCAGCATTTT,CASSLGDSTNQPQHF
TRBV2,TRBJ2-3,15,few,-,TGTGCCAGCGGAACAGGGTCAGTTCTAGCAGATACGCAGTATTTT,CASGTGSVLADTQYF
TRBV28,TRBJ2-2,17,-,TRBD2,TGTGCCAGCAGTCCACCGGGACTAGCGGGATTAACCGGGGAGCTGTTTTTT,CASSPPGLAGLTGELFF
TRBV16,TRBJ2-1,20,-,-,TGTGCCAGCAGCCAGTGGACAGGCGAGATAGCGGGATATTCTTACAATGAGCAGTTCTTC,CASSQWTGEIAGYSYNEQFF
TRBV5-1,TRBJ1-3,16,-,-,TGCGCCAGCAGCTCGCCCCCCGGGGGACCTGGAAACACCATATATTTT,CASSSPPGGPGNTIYF
TRBV4-1,TRBJ2-1,15,few,TRBD2,TGCGCCAGCAGCCACCTAGCGGGGCCGGGTGGTGAGCAGTTCTTC,CASSHLAGPGGEQFF
TRBV7-8,TRBJ1-3,14,-,-,TGTGCCAGCAGCGAGGACCGGGGAGGAAACACCATATATTTT,CASSEDRGGNTIYF
TRBV9,TRBJ2-6,15,few,-,TGTGCCAGCAGCGTCGGGTCTGCCGGGGCCAACGTCCTGACTTTC,CASSVGSAGANVLTF
TRBV11-2,TRBJ2-2,19,-,TRBD2,TGTGCCAGCAGCTTAGTTCTAGCGGGAGGGCACTCGAACACCGGGGAGCTGTTTTTT,CASSLVLAGGHSNTGELFF
TRBV2,TRBJ2-7,13,-,-,TGTGCCAGCAGTGAGGGGGGGCATAACGAGCAGTACTTC,CASSEGGHNEQYF
TRBV5-1,TRBJ2-1,17,-,TRBD1,TGCGCCAGCAGCTTACGACAGGGGGCGTTTGTAGATAATGAGCAGTTCTTC,CASSLRQGAFVDNEQFF
TRBV15,TRBJ2-4,15,-,TRBD2,TGTGCCACCAGCAGAGAACCAGCGGGAGGATACATTCAGTACTTC,CATSREPAGGYIQYF
TRBV4-3,TRBJ2-3,19,-,-,TGCGCCAGCAGCCAGCCCCTCAGGGGAGCGGATTCTAGCACAGGTACGCAGTATTTT,CASSQPLRGADSSTGTQYF
TRBV27,TRBJ2-7,14,-,-,TGTGCCAGCAGTTTCGACAGGTCCTCCTACGAGCAGTACTTC,CASSFDRSSYEQYF
TRBV7-2,TRBJ1-1,15,few,TRBD1,TGTGCCAGCAGCTTGACAGGGACCGTGAACACTGAAGCTTTCTTT,CASSLTGTVNTEAFF
TRBV7-9,TRBJ2-3,16,-,TRBD2,TGTGCCAGCAGCTTAGCTTCGGGAGGGACTCTTGATACGCAGTATTTT,CASSLASGGTLDTQYF
TRBV4-1,TRBJ2-5,14,-,TRBD1,TGCGCCAGCAGCCGAAACAGGGGCCAAGAGACCCAGTACTTC,CASSRNRGQETQYF
TRBV9,TRBJ2-3,16,-,-,TGTGCCAGCAGCGTAGGGGCTAGCCTGATGGCAGATACGCAGTATTTT,CASSVGASLMADTQYF
TRBV2,TRBJ2-7,13,once,-,TGTGCCAGCAGTGTGGGCAGCTCCTACGAGCAGTACTTC,CASSVGSSYEQYF
TRBV5-6,TRBJ2-1,16,-,-,TGTGCCAGCAGCTTGGTAGTACTTTCCTCCTACAATGAGCAGTTCTTC,CASSLVVLSSYNEQFF
TRBV7-3,TRBJ2-3,17,few,TRBD2,TGTGCCAGCAGCTCCCCGACAGCGGGAATGAGCACAGATACGCAGTATTTT,CASSSPTAGMSTDTQYF
TRBV30,TRBJ2-1,13,-,-,TGTGCCTGGAGTGTATATAGCGTTAATGAGCAGTTCTTC,CAWSVYSVNEQFF
TRBV18,TRBJ2-7,16,-,TRBD2,TGTGCCAGCTCACCACCGGCCCCGCGGGGGGGCTACGAGCAGTACTTC,CASSPPAPRGGYEQYF
TRBV9,TRBJ2-5,14,-,TRBD1,TGTGCCAGCAGCCCCCGGACAGGGACGGAGACCCAGTACTTC,CASSPRTGTETQYF
TRBV28,TRBJ2-5,15,few,TRBD1,TGTGCCAGCAGCCTTTGGGGACAGGGTAAAGAGACCCAGTACTTC,CASSLWGQGKETQYF
TRBV29-1,TRBJ2-3,14,few,-,TGCAGCGTTGTTCGCCAGCGTAGCACAGATACGCAGTATTTT,CSVVRQRSTDTQYF
TRBV4-2,TRBJ2-5,17,once,TRBD2,TGTGCCAGCAGCCAGGGGACGGGGGGACCCCCGCAAGAGACCCAGTACTTC,CASSQGTGGPPQETQYF
TRBV5-6,TRBJ2-2,19,-,TRBD1,TGTGCCACCCGAAAAAGCTGGGGTGGGGACAGCCCTAACACCGGGGAGCTGTTTTTT,CATRKSWGGDSPNTGELFF
TRBV7-6,TRBJ2-2,17,few,TRBD2,TGTGCCAGCAGCTTCTTGACTAGCGGGAGGATCACCGGGGAGCTGTTTTTT,CASSFLTSGRITGELFF
TRBV10-2,TRBJ2-1,14,-,TRBD2,TGCGCCATTCCGCGAGGGACTAGCGGGGATGAGCAGTTCTTC,CAIPRGTSGDEQFF
TRBV28,TRBJ2-1,15,few,-,TGTGCCAGCAGTTTTTCCGGGATCTCCTACAATGAGCAGTTCTTC,CASSFSGISYNEQFF
TRBV4-1,TRBJ2-1,17,-,-,TGCGCCAGCAGCCAAGATTTTGCCTGGAGCTCCTACAATGAGCAGTTCTTC,CASSQDFAWSSYNEQFF
TRBV7-2,TRBJ2-3,15,-,-,TGTGCCAGCAGTCATCCGGGTCTCTCCCCAGATACGCAGTATTTT,CASSHPGLSPDTQYF
TRBV28,TRBJ1-5,12,-,-,TGTGCCAGCAGTCAGGACAATCAGCCCCAGCATTTT,CASSQDNQPQHF
TRBV5-4,TRBJ2-3,16,few,TRBD2,TGTGCCAGCAGCGCGGGACTAGCGGGAGTAACAGATACGCAGTATTTT,CASSAGLAGVTDTQYF
TRBV18,TRBJ2-7,16,-,TRBD1,TGTGCCAGCTCACGCGAACCGGGACAGGGGGTTTACGAGCAGTACTTC,CASSREPGQGVYEQYF
TRBV5-6,TRBJ2-7,13,-,-,TGTGCCAGCAGAGCTCGGGTTTGGGACGAGCAGTACTTC,CASRARVWDEQYF
TRBV14,TRBJ2-3,16,-,-,TGTGCCAGCAGCCGGGGACACTTTCGCCCCGGAGATACGCAGTATTTT,CASSRGHFRPGDTQYF
TRBV29-1,TRBJ2-3,13,-,-,TGCAGCGTCCGGACAGACGGCACAGATACGCAGTATTTT,CSVRTDGTDTQYF